This entry lists 18 T cell receptor beta chains sequenced from one sample in a study of cytomegalovirus exposure and HLA in healthy donors. PCR primers comprised 60 Vbeta and 13 Jbeta primers. Here immunoSEQ multiplex PCR was the method, and the copy in TCRdb shows in-frame clones only, minus some. The table has around 140,000 clones, approximately 77% seen once. The specimen was PBMCs. All receptors derive from a woman in her forties in good health and CMV-seronegative.

V is TRBV4-1 and J is TRBJ1-2; maybe TRBD1 (6 bases). The V gene's germline CDR1 is MGHRA and CDR2 YSYEKL. This CDR3 has 18 residues. Trimming stripped 2 bases from V and 3 bases from J, with 22 bases between. CDR3 DNA: TGCGCCAGCAGCCAAACGCAAACCAGGGGCGAATTGGACTATGGCTACACCTTC. Amino acids: CASSQTQTRGELDYGYTF.

This chain links TRBV5-1 with TRBJ2-7, with TRBD1 identical over 7 bases. The CDR3 covers 14 residues. CDR1 is SGHRS and CDR2 is YFSETQ in the germline V gene. V shed 4 bases, J shed 3 bases, and the junction held 7 bases outside the gene matches. CDR3 sequence reads: CASSEDRQIYEQYF. For the CDR3, the DNA is TGCGCCAGCAGCGAGGACAGGCAAATCTACGAGCAGTACTTC.

The CDR3 DNA follows: TGTGCCAGCAGCCCCGGGACTCTTGTTCAAGAGACCCAGTACTTC. This encodes CASSPGTLVQETQYF. The chain joins TRBV5-8 to TRBJ2-5; maybe TRBD2 (6 bases). Germline V gives CDR1 SGHTS, CDR2 YDEGEE. The CDR3 is 15 residues long. Deletions cut 4 bases from V and 2 bases from J, with 15 bases between. The full variable domain, its missing parts supplied by reference TRBV5-8 and TRBJ2-5, is EAGVTQSPTHLIKTRGQQATLRCSPISGHTSVYWYQQALGLGLQFLLWYDEGEERNRGNFPPRFSGRQFPNYSSELNVNALELEDSALYLCASSPGTLVQETQYFGPGTRLLVL.

This chain joins TRBV10-2 and TRBJ1-5; 7 nucleotides agree with TRBD1. V gave up 7 bases and J gave up 4 bases; unmatched junction bases: 16. The CDR3 extends over 17 amino acids. Germline V lookup: CDR1 WSHSY, CDR2 SAAADI. The CDR3 reads CASTTKGTDSRNQPQHF. CDR3 bases: TGCGCCAGCACTACTAAGGGGACAGACTCTCGGAATCAGCCCCAGCATTTT.

The chain couples TRBV6-1 to TRBJ1-2; D not certain. The CDR3 runs 14 residues. Between the trimmed V and J ends, which lost 1 base and 2 bases, there was a span of 8 bases. Per the germline V gene, CDR1 is MNHNS and CDR2 is SASEGT. The CDR3 reads CASSEVPGNYGYTF. In DNA form, the CDR3 reads TGTGCCAGCAGTGAAGTCCCAGGCAACTATGGCTACACCTTC.

As to this clone: At one end the junction does not follow the germline gene, possibly because of a read error. V is TRBV7-7 and J is TRBJ1-1, with D uncertain. The length of the CDR3 is 12 residues. Germline assignment: CDR1 SSHAT and CDR2 FNYEAQ (reference sequence). CDR3 nucleotides: TGTGCTAGCAGCTTGTTCGTTATAGGACTCTTCTTT. Translated, it gives CASSLFVIGLFF. The full variable domain, with the rest looked up from reference TRBV7-7 and TRBJ1-1, is GAGVSQSPRYKVTKRGQDVTLRCDPISSHATLYWYQQALGQGPEFLTYFNYEAQPDKSGLPSDRFSAERPEGSISTLTIQRTEQRDSAMYRCASSLFVIGLFFGQGTRLTVV.

The chain links TRBV28 to TRBJ1-2, with 12 bases that match TRBD1. Germline trimming cut 8 bases from V and 6 bases from J; bases unmatched to any gene: 10. Germline assignment: CDR1 MDHEN and CDR2 SYDVKM. This CDR3 is built from 15 residues. Here the CDR3 reads CASFSGGDRGHGYTF. DNA of the CDR3: TGTGCCAGCTTCTCCGGGGGGGACAGGGGGCATGGCTACACCTTC.

The gene calls are TRBV5-4 and TRBJ2-3; TRBD2 is a possible D gene (6 bases). Looked up from germline, CDR1 is SGHNT and CDR2 is YYREEE (reference sequence). V was pared by 4 bases and J by 0 bases, with 21 bases between. The CDR3 extends over 18 amino acids. The CDR3 sequence is CASSRLGDRRGSTDTQYF. CDR3 DNA sequence: TGTGCCAGCAGCCGCTTGGGGGACCGGCGGGGTAGCACAGATACGCAGTATTTT.

The chain links TRBV5-8 to TRBJ1-2; 8 bases fit TRBD1. V dropped 6 bases and J dropped 3; count of bases not matched to a gene: 13. The CDR3 consists of 16 residues. Germline V lookup: CDR1 SGHTS, CDR2 YDEGEE. The DNA of the CDR3 is TGTGCCAGCACCTCCCCCGGTGGACAGGGTGACTATGGCTACACCTTC. It codes for CASTSPGGQGDYGYTF.

This sequence joins TRBV5-1 and TRBJ1-1, with D possibly matching TRBD1 (6 bases). CDR1 SGHRS and CDR2 YFSETQ come from the germline V gene. The V and J ends lost 3 bases and 5 bases respectively, with 17 bases between them. CDR3 length: 15 amino acids. The DNA for the CDR3 is TGCGCCAGCAGCTCGATGGGGGGGGCGAGGACTGAAGCTTTCTTT. The encoded protein is CASSSMGGARTEAFF.

The gene calls are TRBV7-9 and TRBJ1-2; tentatively, D is TRBD1 (5 bases). This CDR3 region has 15 residues. Germline CDR1 SEHNR, CDR2 FQNEAQ (reference sequence). Trimming took 5 bases from V and 4 from J, leaving 17 bases between them. The CDR3 region is CASSREGGTGYGYTF. The CDR3 DNA is TGTGCCAGCAGCCGGGAGGGTGGAACAGGCTATGGCTACACCTTC.

This clone was counted only a few times. The chain is built from TRBV9 and TRBJ2-2; D not certain. Trimming took off 2 bases at V and 3 bases at J, with 11 bases between the two ends. Looked up from germline, CDR1 is SGDLS and CDR2 is YYNGEE. The CDR3 spans 15 residues. CDR3 bases: TGTGCCAGCAGCGTTACGGGTTCGGACACCGGGGAGCTGTTTTTT. Protein: CASSVTGSDTGELFF.

This clone was seen a single time. The V and J genes are TRBV9 and TRBJ2-1; 8 nucleotides align to TRBD1. V lost 0 bases and J lost 8; bases outside the gene matches: 7. CDR3 length: 15 amino acids. Looked up from germline, CDR1 is SGDLS and CDR2 is YYNGEE. In nucleotides, the CDR3 is TGTGCCAGCAGCGTAGAGGGCAGGGGGCCTGATGAGCAGTTCTTC. This codes for CASSVEGRGPDEQFF.

The V and J genes are TRBV28 and TRBJ2-7; possible D gene TRBD1, 5 bases. Trimming shortened V by 6 bases and J by 2 bases, and 20 bases separated the two germline ends. In germline, CDR1 is MDHEN, CDR2 SYDVKM. This CDR3 has 16 amino acids. CDR3 sequence: CASSSGEAGLPYEQYF. The CDR3 DNA reads as TGTGCCAGCAGCAGTGGAGAGGCAGGGCTACCCTACGAGCAGTACTTC.

This clone is a singleton in its sample. The rearrangement joins TRBV14 to TRBJ1-6; D might be TRBD1 (6 bases). The V gene lost 0 bases and the J gene lost 0 bases, with 12 bases spanning the gap. This CDR3 contains 18 residues. Germline values: CDR1 SGHDN, CDR2 FVKESK. CDR3 region: CASSQDRTGSSYNSPLHF. The DNA for the CDR3 is TGTGCCAGCAGCCAAGATAGAACAGGGAGCTCCTATAATTCACCCCTCCACTTT.

The chain recombines TRBV7-2 with TRBJ2-1; TRBD1 matches 7 bases. After removal of 5 bases from V and 6 bases from J, the junction contained 4 bases not matched to a gene. This CDR3 comprises 13 residues. The germline V gene has CDR1 SGHTA and CDR2 FQGNSA. The CDR3 coding sequence is TGTGCCAGCAGCGCAACAGGGGTCAATGAGCAGTTCTTC. Residues: CASSATGVNEQFF.

The chain recombines TRBV7-8 with TRBJ1-6, with D possibly being TRBD1 (6 bases). The CDR3 totals 13 residues. The germline V and J ends were trimmed by 4 bases and 13 bases, with 14 bases remaining between them. In germline, CDR1 is SGHVS, CDR2 FQNEAQ. The CDR3 here is CASSWTDGSPLHF. In nucleotides, the CDR3 is TGTGCCAGCAGCTGGACAGACGGGTCGCCCCTCCACTTT.

As DNA, the CDR3 is TGTGCCAGCAGCTTTACGGGACAGGGCGGAGAGACCCAGTACTTC. Encoded protein: CASSFTGQGGETQYF. The chain combines TRBV7-3 with TRBJ2-5; TRBD1 agrees at 9 bases. Germline V CDR1 and CDR2: SGHTA, FQGTGA. The length of the CDR3 is 15 residues. Unmatched junction bases numbered 6, after V lost 3 bases and J lost 4 bases.